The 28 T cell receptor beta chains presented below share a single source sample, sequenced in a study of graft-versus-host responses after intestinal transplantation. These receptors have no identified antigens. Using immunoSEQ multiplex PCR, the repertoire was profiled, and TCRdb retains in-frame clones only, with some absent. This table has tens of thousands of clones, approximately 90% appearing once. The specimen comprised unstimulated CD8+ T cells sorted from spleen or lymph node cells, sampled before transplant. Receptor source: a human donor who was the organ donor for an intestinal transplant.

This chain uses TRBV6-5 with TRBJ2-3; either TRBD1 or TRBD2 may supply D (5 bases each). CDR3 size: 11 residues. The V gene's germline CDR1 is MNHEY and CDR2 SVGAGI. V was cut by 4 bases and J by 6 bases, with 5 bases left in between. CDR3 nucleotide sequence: TGTGCCAGCAGTTGGGGGGATACGCAGTATTTT. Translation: CASSWGDTQYF.

As DNA, the CDR3 is TGCGCCAGCAGCATCCCGGGACAGGGGGCTACTCGAGTCACCGGGGAGCTGTTTTTT. It specifies CASSIPGQGATRVTGELFF. The chain uses TRBV5-1 and TRBJ2-2, with 12 positions matching TRBD1. This CDR3 contains 19 residues. In germline, CDR1 is SGHRS, CDR2 YFSETQ. The J segment lost 4 bases and the V segment lost 4 bases, leaving 14 bases of the junction unmatched. Filled out from reference TRBV5-1 and TRBJ2-2, the complete variable domain reads KAGVTQTPRYLIKTRGQQVTLSCSPISGHRSVSWYQQTPGQGLQFLFEYFSETQRNKGNFPGRFSGRQFSNSRSEMNVSTLELGDSALYLCASSIPGQGATRVTGELFFGEGSRLTVL.

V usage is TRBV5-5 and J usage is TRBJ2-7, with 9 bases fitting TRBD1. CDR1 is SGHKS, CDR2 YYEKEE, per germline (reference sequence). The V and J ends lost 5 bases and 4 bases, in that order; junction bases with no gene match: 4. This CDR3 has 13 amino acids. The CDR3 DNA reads TGTGCCAGCAGTGAGACAGGGGGGTACGAGCAGTACTTC. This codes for CASSETGGYEQYF.

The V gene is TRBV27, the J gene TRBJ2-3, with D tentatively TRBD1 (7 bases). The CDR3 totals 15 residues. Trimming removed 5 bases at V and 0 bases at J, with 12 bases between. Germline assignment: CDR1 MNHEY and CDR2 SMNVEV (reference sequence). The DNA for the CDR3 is TGTGCCAGCAGTCGCGGGACAGTTAGCACAGATACGCAGTATTTT. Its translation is CASSRGTVSTDTQYF.

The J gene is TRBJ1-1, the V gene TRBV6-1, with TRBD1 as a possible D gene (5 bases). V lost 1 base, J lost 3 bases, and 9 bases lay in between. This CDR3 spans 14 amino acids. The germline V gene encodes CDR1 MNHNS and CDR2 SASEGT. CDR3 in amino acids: CASSEGGYYTEAFF. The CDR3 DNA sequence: TGTGCCAGCAGTGAAGGGGGGTATTACACTGAAGCTTTCTTT.

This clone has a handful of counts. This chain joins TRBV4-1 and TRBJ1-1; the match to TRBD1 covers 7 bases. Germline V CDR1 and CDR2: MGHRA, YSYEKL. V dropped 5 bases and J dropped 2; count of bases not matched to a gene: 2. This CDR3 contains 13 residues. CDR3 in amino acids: CASSGQANTEAFF. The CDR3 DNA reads TGCGCCAGCAGCGGACAGGCTAACACTGAAGCTTTCTTT.

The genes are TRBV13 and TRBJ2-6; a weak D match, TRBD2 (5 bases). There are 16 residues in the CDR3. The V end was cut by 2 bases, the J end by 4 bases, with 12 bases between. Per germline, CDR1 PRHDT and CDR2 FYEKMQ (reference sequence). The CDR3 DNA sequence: TGTGCCAGCAGCTTACTGTGGAGGTCCGGGGCCAACGTCCTGACTTTC. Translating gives CASSLLWRSGANVLTF.

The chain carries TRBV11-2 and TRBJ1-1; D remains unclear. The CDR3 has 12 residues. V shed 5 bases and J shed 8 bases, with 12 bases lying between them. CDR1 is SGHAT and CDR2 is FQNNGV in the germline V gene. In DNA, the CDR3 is TGTGCCAGCAGCACGACGGGTGGGGAAGCTTTCTTT. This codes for CASSTTGGEAFF. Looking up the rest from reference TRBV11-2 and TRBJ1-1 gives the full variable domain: EAGVAQSPRYKIIEKRQSVAFWCNPISGHATLYWYQQILGQGPKLLIQFQNNGVVDDSQLPKDRFSAERLKGVDSTLKIQPAKLEDSAVYLCASSTTGGEAFFGQGTRLTVV.

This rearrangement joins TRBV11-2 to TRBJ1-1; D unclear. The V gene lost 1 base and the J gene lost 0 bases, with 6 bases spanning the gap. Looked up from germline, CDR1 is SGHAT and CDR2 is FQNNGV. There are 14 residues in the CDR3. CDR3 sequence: CASSLGRMNTEAFF. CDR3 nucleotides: TGTGCCAGCAGCTTAGGGCGGATGAACACTGAAGCTTTCTTT.

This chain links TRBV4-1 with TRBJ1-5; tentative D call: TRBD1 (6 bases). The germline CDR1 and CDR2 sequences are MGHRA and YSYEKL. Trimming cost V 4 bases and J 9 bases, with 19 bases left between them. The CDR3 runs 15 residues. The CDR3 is CASSPQTGASPPQHF. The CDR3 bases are TGCGCCAGCAGCCCTCAAACGGGGGCCTCGCCGCCCCAGCATTTT.

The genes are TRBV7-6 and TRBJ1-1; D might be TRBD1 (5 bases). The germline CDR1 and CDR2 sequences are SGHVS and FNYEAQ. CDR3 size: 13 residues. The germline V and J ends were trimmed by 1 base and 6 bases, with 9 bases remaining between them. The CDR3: CASSLVGGSEAFF. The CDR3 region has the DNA TGTGCCAGCAGCTTAGTTGGGGGTTCTGAAGCTTTCTTT.

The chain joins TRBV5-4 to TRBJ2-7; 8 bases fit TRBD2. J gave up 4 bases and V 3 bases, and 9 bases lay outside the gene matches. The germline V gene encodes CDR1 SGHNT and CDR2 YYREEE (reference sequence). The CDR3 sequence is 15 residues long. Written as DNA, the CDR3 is TGTGCCAGCAGCTATACCAGCGGGAGTAGTTACGAGCAGTACTTC. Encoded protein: CASSYTSGSSYEQYF.

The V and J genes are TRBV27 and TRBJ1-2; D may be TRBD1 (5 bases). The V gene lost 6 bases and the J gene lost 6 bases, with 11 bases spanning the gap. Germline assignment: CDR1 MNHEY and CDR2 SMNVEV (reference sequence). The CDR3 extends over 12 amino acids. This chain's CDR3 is CASSHGGNGYTF. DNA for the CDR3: TGTGCCAGCAGCCACGGGGGAAATGGCTACACCTTC.

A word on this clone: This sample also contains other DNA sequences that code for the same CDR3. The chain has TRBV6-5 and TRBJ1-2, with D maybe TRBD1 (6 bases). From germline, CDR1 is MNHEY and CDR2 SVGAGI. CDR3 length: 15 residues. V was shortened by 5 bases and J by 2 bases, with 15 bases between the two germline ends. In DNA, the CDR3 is TGTGCCAGCAGTCAGGGGCAGGGACCGAACTATGGCTACACCTTC. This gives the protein CASSQGQGPNYGYTF.

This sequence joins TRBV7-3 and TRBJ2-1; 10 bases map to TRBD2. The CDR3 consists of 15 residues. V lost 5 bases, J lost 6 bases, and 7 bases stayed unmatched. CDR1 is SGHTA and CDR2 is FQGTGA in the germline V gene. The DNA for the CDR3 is TGTGCCAGCAGCCCTACACTAGCGGGAATCAATGAGCAGTTCTTC. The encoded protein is CASSPTLAGINEQFF.

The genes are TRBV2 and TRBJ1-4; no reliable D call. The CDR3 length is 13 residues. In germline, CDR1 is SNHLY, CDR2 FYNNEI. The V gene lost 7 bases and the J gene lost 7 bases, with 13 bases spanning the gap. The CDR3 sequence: CASTYGMSEKLFF. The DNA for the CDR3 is TGTGCCAGCACCTATGGAATGAGTGAAAAACTGTTTTTT.

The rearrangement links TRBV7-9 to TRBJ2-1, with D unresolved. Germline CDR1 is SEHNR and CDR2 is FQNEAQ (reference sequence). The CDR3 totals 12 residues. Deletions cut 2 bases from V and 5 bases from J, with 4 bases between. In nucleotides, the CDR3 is TGTGCCAGCAGCTTATTTGACAATGAGCAGTTCTTC. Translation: CASSLFDNEQFF.

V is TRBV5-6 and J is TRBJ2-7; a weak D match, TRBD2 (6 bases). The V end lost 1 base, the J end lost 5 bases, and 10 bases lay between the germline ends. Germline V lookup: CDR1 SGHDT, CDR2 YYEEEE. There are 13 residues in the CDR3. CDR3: CASSLTSRHEQYF. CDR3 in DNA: TGTGCCAGCAGCTTGACTAGCCGACACGAGCAGTACTTC.

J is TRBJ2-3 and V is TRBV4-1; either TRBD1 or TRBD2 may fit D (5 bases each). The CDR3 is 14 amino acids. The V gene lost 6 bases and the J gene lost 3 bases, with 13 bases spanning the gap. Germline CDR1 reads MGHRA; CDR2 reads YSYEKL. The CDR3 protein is CASSHPGGTDTQYF. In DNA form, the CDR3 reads TGCGCCAGCAGTCATCCTGGGGGAACAGATACGCAGTATTTT.

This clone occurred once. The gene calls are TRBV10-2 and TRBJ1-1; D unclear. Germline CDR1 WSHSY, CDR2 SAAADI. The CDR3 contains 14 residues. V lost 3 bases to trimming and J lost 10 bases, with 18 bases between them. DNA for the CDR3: TGCGCCAGCAGTGATAATGTTCCGGGATCGGTAGCTTTCTTT. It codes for CASSDNVPGSVAFF.

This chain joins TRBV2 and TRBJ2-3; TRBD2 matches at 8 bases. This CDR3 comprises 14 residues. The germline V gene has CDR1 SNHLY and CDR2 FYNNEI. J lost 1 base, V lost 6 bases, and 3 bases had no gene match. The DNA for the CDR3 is TGTGCCAGCAGGGCGGGGGGAGGCACAGATACGCAGTATTTT. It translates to CASRAGGGTDTQYF.

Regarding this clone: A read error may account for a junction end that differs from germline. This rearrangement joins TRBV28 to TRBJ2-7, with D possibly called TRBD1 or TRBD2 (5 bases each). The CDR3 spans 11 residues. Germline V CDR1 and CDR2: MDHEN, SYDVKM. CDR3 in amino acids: CASSGDRYRDF. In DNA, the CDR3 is TGTGCCAGCAGTGGGGACCGCTATAGGGACTTC.

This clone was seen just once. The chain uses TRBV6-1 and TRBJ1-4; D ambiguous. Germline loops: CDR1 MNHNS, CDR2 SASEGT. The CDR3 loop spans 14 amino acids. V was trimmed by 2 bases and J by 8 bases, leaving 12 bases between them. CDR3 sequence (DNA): TGTGCCAGCAGTGAACTTCGCAGGATGGAAAAACTGTTTTTT. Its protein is CASSELRRMEKLFF.

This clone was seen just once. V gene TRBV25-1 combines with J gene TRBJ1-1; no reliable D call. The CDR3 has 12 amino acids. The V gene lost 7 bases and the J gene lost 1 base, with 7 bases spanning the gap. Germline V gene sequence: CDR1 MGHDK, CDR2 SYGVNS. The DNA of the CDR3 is TGTGCCAGCATCGACACGAACACTGAAGCTTTCTTT. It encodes CASIDTNTEAFF. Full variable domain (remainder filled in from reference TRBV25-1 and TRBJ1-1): EADIYQTPRYLVIGTGKKITLECSQTMGHDKMYWYQQDPGMELHLIHYSYGVNSTEKGDLSSESTVSRIRTEHFPLTLESARPSHTSQYLCASIDTNTEAFFGQGTRLTVV.

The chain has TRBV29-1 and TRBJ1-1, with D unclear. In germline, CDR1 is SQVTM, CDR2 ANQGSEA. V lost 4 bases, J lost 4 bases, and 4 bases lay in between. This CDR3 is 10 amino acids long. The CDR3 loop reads CSVGGTEAFF. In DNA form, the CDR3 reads TGCAGCGTTGGGGGCACTGAAGCTTTCTTT.

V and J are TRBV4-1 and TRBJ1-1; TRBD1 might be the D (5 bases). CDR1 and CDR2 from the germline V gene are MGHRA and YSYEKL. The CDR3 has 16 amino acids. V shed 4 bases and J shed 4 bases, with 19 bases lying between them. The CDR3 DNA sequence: TGCGCCAGCAGCCGAAACATCCTCGTTGGGGGCACTGAAGCTTTCTTT. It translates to CASSRNILVGGTEAFF.

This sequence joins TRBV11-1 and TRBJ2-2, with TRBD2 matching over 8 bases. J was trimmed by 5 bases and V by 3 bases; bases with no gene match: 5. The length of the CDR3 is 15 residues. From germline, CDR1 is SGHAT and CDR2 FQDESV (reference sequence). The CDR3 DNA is TGTGCCAGCAGCTTTCTAGCGGGTGCAACCGGGGAGCTGTTTTTT. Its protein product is CASSFLAGATGELFF.

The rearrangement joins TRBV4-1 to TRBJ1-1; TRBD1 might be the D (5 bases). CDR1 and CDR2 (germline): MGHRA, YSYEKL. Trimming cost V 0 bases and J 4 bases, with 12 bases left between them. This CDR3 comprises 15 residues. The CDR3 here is CASSQEAGRGTEAFF. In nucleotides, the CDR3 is TGCGCCAGCAGCCAAGAAGCGGGGCGAGGCACTGAAGCTTTCTTT.